Detailed here is one T cell receptor (beta chain). This clonotype has just a few counts. What antigen it recognizes has not been identified. No per-base quality is available; no much larger clone lies one base away. The record originates from a study of T-cell reconstitution after alpha-beta-depleted transplantation in children (TCRdb year 2016). For the wider study: Using TCR repertoire profiling, the study quantitatively followed how T-cell immune reconstitution unfolded in children after TCRalphabeta/CD19-depleted allogeneic hematopoietic cell transplantation.

Library construction relied on PCR. Sequencing instrument: Illumina HiSeq 2500. TCR libraries were prepared with molecular barcoding, using unique molecular identifiers to normalize TCRbeta repertoire quantification. TCRdb itself trimmed the public reads at Q25 with fastp, ran MiXCR and retained productive beta chains. Identical CDR3 proteins give one entry, which carries the most common genes and DNA. The sample yields roughly 500,000 distinct CDR3 sequences; 18% were counted once. 3.3% of the sample goes to the ten largest clones. The clonotype originates from a human donor who donated a stem cell graft to a child with acute lymphoblastic leukemia. Here the sequenced sample was PBMCs from the stem cell graft donor, taken from the stem cell graft.

The bases are TGTGCCAGCAGTGCGACCCGCGCAAACTATGGCTACACCTTC. It codes for CASSATRANYGYTF. Recombination connected TRBV6-1 to TRBJ1-2; no confident D gene assignment can be made. Deletion took 4 bases off V and 2 bases off J, with a span of 11 bases between the germline ends. CDR3 length: 14 amino acids, cysteine to phenylalanine. Just the 42-base CDR3 DNA is kept, in frame starting at base 1. CDR1 and CDR2 were assigned from the germline V gene as MNHNS and SASEGT.